The next 15 T cell receptor beta chains were all read from a single sample in a study of cytomegalovirus exposure and HLA in healthy donors. The study ran its PCR with 60 Vbeta and 13 Jbeta primers. Profiled with immunoSEQ multiplex PCR; TCRdb holds only in-frame clones, not every one. Found here are 150,000 to 190,000 clones, around 75% of them singletons; the top ten hold over 1.3%. The sequenced sample consisted of PBMCs. These receptors came from a man aged 18 to 29 in good health and CMV-seronegative.

This clone occurred a few times. This rearrangement joins TRBV7-2 to TRBJ2-3; D unclear. Looked up from germline, CDR1 is SGHTA and CDR2 is FQGNSA. The V gene lost 1 base and the J gene lost 9 bases, with 14 bases spanning the gap. The CDR3 extends over 14 amino acids. CDR3 nucleotides: TGTGCCAGCAGCTTAGGAGTCGATAGTCCGACGCAGTATTTT. Translation gives CASSLGVDSPTQYF.

Only a few counts were recorded for this clone. CDR3 coding DNA: TGTGCCAGCAGTGAAGGACAGGGGGCCGGGTATGGCTACACCTTC. As protein: CASSEGQGAGYGYTF. V is TRBV6-1 and J is TRBJ1-2; TRBD1 matches 10 bases. In germline, CDR1 is MNHNS, CDR2 SASEGT. The CDR3 spans 15 residues. Trimming removed 1 base from V and 5 bases from J; junction bases left unmatched: 4.

The chain has TRBV19 and TRBJ1-5; the match to TRBD1 covers 10 bases. Germline assignment: CDR1 LNHDA and CDR2 SQIVND (reference sequence). The CDR3 has 16 amino acids. Unmatched junction bases numbered 12, after V lost 6 bases and J lost 7 bases. DNA for the CDR3: TGTGCCAGTAGCGGGGACAGGGGCGTAGAAGGGCAGCCCCAGCATTTT. It codes for CASSGDRGVEGQPQHF.

This clone has only one observation. The rearrangement uses TRBV2 and TRBJ2-7, with a tentative D call TRBD2 (5 bases). CDR3 length: 12 residues. Germline V lookup: CDR1 SNHLY, CDR2 FYNNEI. V dropped 5 bases and J dropped 4 bases, with 9 bases sitting between them. The chain's CDR3 is CASSYTRYEQYF. CDR3 sequence (DNA): TGTGCCAGCAGTTATACTAGGTACGAGCAGTACTTC.

CDR3 nucleotide sequence: TGTGCTACCGGACAGGGGAGGGAAAAACTGTTTTTT. It is translated as CATGQGREKLFF. V is TRBV5-4 and J is TRBJ1-4; 9 bases fit TRBD1. The CDR3 spans 12 residues. Germline CDR1 is SGHNT and CDR2 is YYREEE (reference sequence).

This chain joins TRBV19 and TRBJ2-2; D perhaps matches TRBD2 (6 bases). V was pared by 6 bases and J by 6 bases, with 17 bases between. This CDR3 region has 15 residues. The germline V gene encodes CDR1 LNHDA and CDR2 SQIVND (reference sequence). The CDR3 loop is CASSKTGTVAGELFF. CDR3 nucleotides: TGTGCCAGTAGCAAGACCGGGACTGTAGCCGGGGAGCTGTTTTTT.

A single count supports this clone. This chain links TRBV25-1 with TRBJ1-2, with D unresolved. Germline loops: CDR1 MGHDK, CDR2 SYGVNS. With 7 bases removed from V and 2 bases from J, the gap between germline ends came to 11 bases. The CDR3 spans 13 residues. The CDR3 here is CASNPGNNYGYTF. CDR3 bases: TGTGCCAGCAACCCCGGGAACAACTATGGCTACACCTTC.

The rearrangement joins TRBV9 to TRBJ1-4; TRBD1 agrees at 7 bases. V gave up 0 bases and J gave up 1 base; unmatched junction bases: 6. Germline CDR1 and CDR2: SGDLS and YYNGEE. The CDR3 is 17 amino acids. CDR3 DNA: TGTGCCAGCAGCGTAGAGGGGGGACAGATAACTAATGAAAAACTGTTTTTT. Protein product: CASSVEGGQITNEKLFF. The full variable domain, rest sourced from reference TRBV9 and TRBJ1-4, is DSGVTQTPKHLITATGQRVTLRCSPRSGDLSVYWYQQSLDQGLQFLIQYYNGEERAKGNILERFSAQQFPDLHSELNLSSLELGDSALYFCASSVEGGQITNEKLFFGSGTQLSVL.

J is TRBJ2-1 and V is TRBV14, with TRBD1 matching 7 bases. The CDR3 covers 17 residues. In germline, CDR1 is SGHDN, CDR2 FVKESK. V was pared by 4 bases and J by 10 bases, with 19 bases of the junction left unmatched. The CDR3 sequence is CASSLSPPGQPWGEQFF. CDR3 sequence (DNA): TGTGCCAGCAGCCTATCGCCCCCGGGACAGCCCTGGGGGGAGCAGTTCTTC.

This chain uses TRBV19 with TRBJ1-2, with TRBD1 identical over 11 bases. The trim removed 6 bases at V and 4 bases at J, leaving 7 bases unmatched. CDR1 is LNHDA, CDR2 SQIVND, per germline (reference sequence). There are 15 residues in the CDR3. This CDR3 is CASSKGQGDRYGYTF. The CDR3 DNA reads TGTGCCAGTAGCAAGGGACAGGGGGACCGCTATGGCTACACCTTC. The full variable domain, completed using reference TRBV19 and TRBJ1-2, is DGGITQSPKYLFRKEGQNVTLSCEQNLNHDAMYWYRQDPGQGLRLIYYSQIVNDFQKGDIAEGYSVSREKKESFPLTVTSAQKNPTAFYLCASSKGQGDRYGYTFGSGTRLTVV.

Remarks on this clone: Its ends do not fully match the called genes, so a read error is possible. This CDR3 is CSSSPDWKGSQYF. The CDR3, as DNA: TGTTCCAGCAGCCCGGATTGGAAGGGGTCCCAGTACTTC. The rearrangement uses TRBV7-9 and TRBJ2-5, with a tentative D call TRBD1 (5 bases). There are 13 residues in the CDR3. The germline V gene has CDR1 SEHNR and CDR2 FQNEAQ (reference sequence).

This clone was picked up one time. This rearrangement joins TRBV7-9 to TRBJ1-4; D might be TRBD1 (5 bases). V lost 8 bases and J 3 bases, leaving 13 bases between the germline ends. Germline CDR1 is SEHNR and CDR2 is FQNEAQ (reference sequence). The CDR3 contains 14 residues. Here the CDR3 DNA reads TGTGCCAGCCAGGAGGAGGGGTCTAATGAAAAACTGTTTTTT. It translates to CASQEEGSNEKLFF.

The chain has TRBV1 and TRBJ2-2; the tabulated D call, TRBD2, remains unverified against the DNA. TRBV1 is a documented pseudogene. The length of the CDR3 is 18 residues. The CDR3 DNA reads TGCACCAGCAGCCAAGGACCTGCTAGCGGGAGGGCCAACGGGGAGCTGTTTTTT. It codes for CTSSQGPASGRANGELFF.

The chain uses TRBV9 and TRBJ1-2; D unclear. Per the germline V gene, CDR1 is SGDLS and CDR2 is YYNGEE. The V gene lost 0 bases and the J gene lost 3 bases, with 9 bases spanning the gap. This CDR3 has 14 amino acids. CDR3 residues: CASSVGVADYGYTF. In DNA form, the CDR3 reads TGTGCCAGCAGCGTAGGGGTGGCGGACTATGGCTACACCTTC.

The chain is built from TRBV9 and TRBJ2-1, with unresolved D. V dropped 3 bases and J dropped 0 bases, with 10 bases sitting between them. CDR3 length: 15 residues. The V gene's germline CDR1 is SGDLS and CDR2 YYNGEE. The CDR3 coding sequence is TGTGCCAGCAGCGCCGACTCGAGCTCCTACAATGAGCAGTTCTTC. It yields the protein CASSADSSSYNEQFF.